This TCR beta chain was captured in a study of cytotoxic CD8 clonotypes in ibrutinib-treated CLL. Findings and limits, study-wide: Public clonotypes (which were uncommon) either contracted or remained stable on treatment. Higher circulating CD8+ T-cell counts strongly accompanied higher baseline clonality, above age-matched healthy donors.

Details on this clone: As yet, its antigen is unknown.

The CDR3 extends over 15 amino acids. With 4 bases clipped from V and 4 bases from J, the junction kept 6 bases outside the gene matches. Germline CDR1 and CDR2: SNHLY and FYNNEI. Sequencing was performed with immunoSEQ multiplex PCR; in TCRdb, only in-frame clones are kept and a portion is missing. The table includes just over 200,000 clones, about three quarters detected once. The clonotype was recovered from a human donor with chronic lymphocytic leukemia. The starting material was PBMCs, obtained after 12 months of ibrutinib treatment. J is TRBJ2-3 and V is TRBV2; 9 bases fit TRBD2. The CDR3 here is CASSVNSGRADTQYF. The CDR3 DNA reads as TGTGCCAGCAGTGTTAATAGCGGGAGAGCAGATACGCAGTATTTT.